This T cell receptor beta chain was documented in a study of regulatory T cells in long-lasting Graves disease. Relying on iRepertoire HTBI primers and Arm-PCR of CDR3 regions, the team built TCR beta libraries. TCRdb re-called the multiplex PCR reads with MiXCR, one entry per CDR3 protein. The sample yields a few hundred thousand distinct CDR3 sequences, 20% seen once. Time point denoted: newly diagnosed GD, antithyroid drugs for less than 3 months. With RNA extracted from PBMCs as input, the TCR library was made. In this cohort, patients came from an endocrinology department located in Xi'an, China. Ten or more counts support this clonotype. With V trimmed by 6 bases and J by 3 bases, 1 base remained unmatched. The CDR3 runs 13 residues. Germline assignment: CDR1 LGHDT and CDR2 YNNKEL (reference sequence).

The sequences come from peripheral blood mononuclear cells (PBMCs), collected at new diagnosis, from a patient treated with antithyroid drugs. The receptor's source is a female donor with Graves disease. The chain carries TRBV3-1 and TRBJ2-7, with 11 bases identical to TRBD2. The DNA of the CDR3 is TGTGCCAGCAGTGGGACTAGCGGCTACGAGCAGTACTTC. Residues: CASSGTSGYEQYF.